The 24 T cell receptor beta chains below come from one sample, sequenced in a study of siplizumab effects on memory and regulatory T cells. Assay: immunoSEQ multiplex PCR; the TCRdb copy retains only in-frame clones and omits some. Of some 75,000 clones in the sample, 93% were seen once. The sample taken for sequencing was CD8+ T cells sorted from blood. All receptors derive from a human donor in good health.

This chain uses TRBV11-2 with TRBJ1-2; D is perhaps TRBD1 (5 bases). CDR1 and CDR2 from the germline V gene are SGHAT and FQNNGV. The ends were cut back, 1 base at V and 7 bases at J, with 19 bases in the middle. This CDR3 has 16 amino acids. This chain's CDR3 is CASSLGQLDPNSGYTF. The CDR3 DNA follows: TGTGCCAGCAGCTTAGGACAGCTCGACCCTAACAGTGGCTACACCTTC.

The rearrangement uses TRBV19 and TRBJ2-7, with D possibly matching TRBD1 (6 bases). Germline values: CDR1 LNHDA, CDR2 SQIVND (reference sequence). This CDR3 contains 12 residues. V lost 6 bases, J lost 6 bases, and 12 bases lay in between. The CDR3, as DNA: TGTGCCAGTAGACCGGGACAAACCGAGCAGTACTTC. It specifies CASRPGQTEQYF.

The chain carries TRBV2 and TRBJ2-2; D is unresolved. This CDR3 is 13 amino acids long. Germline V gives CDR1 SNHLY, CDR2 FYNNEI. The V end was cut by 9 bases, the J end by 0 bases, with 8 bases between. In DNA, the CDR3 is TGTGCCAGACGGACGGCGAACACCGGGGAGCTGTTTTTT. Amino acids: CARRTANTGELFF.

V and J are TRBV19 and TRBJ1-2; 7 positions match TRBD1. V gave up 4 bases and J gave up 7 bases; unmatched junction bases: 12. Per the germline V gene, CDR1 is LNHDA and CDR2 is SQIVND (reference sequence). CDR3 length: 15 amino acids. CDR3 coding DNA: TGTGCCAGTAGTAACCGACAGGGCTCCCCTTCTGGCTACACCTTC. Amino acids: CASSNRQGSPSGYTF.

In this sample, this clone turned up a few times. This sequence joins TRBV20-1 and TRBJ1-1; tentative D call: TRBD1 (5 bases). Trimming left V 5 bases short and J 10 bases short, with 14 bases between. The CDR3 length is 11 residues. Germline lookup yields CDR1 DFQATT and CDR2 SNEGSKA (reference sequence). CDR3 DNA sequence: TGCAGTGCTGGACAAGTCGAAGGAGCTTTCTTT. Translating gives CSAGQVEGAFF.

This rearrangement joins TRBV7-2 to TRBJ2-1; no clear D gene. V lost 1 base and J lost 6, with 4 bases in between. Germline loops: CDR1 SGHTA, CDR2 FQGNSA. This CDR3 has 12 residues. The CDR3 DNA is TGTGCCAGCAGCTTAGTTGGCAATGAGCAGTTCTTC. Its translation is CASSLVGNEQFF.

The rearrangement uses TRBV29-1 and TRBJ2-1; no definite D call. There are 12 residues in the CDR3. The V end lost 5 bases, the J end lost 5 bases, and 10 bases lay between the germline ends. The germline gives CDR1 SQVTM, CDR2 ANQGSEA. CDR3: CSVRPLDNEQFF. CDR3 DNA sequence: TGCAGCGTTAGGCCGCTTGACAATGAGCAGTTCTTC.

This clone appeared once. This sequence joins TRBV9 and TRBJ2-1; the match to TRBD2 covers 7 bases. After removal of 1 base from V and 4 bases from J, the junction contained 5 bases not matched to a gene. Per germline, CDR1 SGDLS and CDR2 YYNGEE. The CDR3 runs to 15 residues. The CDR3 is CASSVTRGSYNEQFF. The CDR3 DNA follows: TGTGCCAGCAGCGTAACGCGGGGGTCGTACAATGAGCAGTTCTTC.

With respect to this clone: The sample contains more than one DNA sequence encoding this CDR3. V gene TRBV2 combines with J gene TRBJ2-7; the D is unclear. Trimming left V 2 bases short and J 4 bases short, with 3 bases between. CDR3 size: 11 residues. Germline loops: CDR1 SNHLY, CDR2 FYNNEI. CDR3: CASSETYEQYF. The DNA for the CDR3 is TGTGCCAGCAGTGAAACGTACGAGCAGTACTTC.

CDR3 residues: CASSFLAGAQETQYF. CDR3 in DNA: TGTGCCAGCAGCTTTCTAGCGGGGGCCCAAGAGACCCAGTACTTC. The gene calls are TRBV5-6 and TRBJ2-5; TRBD2 aligns across 10 bases. Germline V gives CDR1 SGHDT, CDR2 YYEEEE. The CDR3 is 15 amino acids. With 2 bases clipped from V and 1 base from J, the junction kept 2 bases outside the gene matches.

The chain recombines TRBV9 with TRBJ1-4; a weak D match, TRBD1 (5 bases). V lost 0 bases and J lost 4, with 16 bases in between. The CDR3 has 17 residues. CDR1 is SGDLS and CDR2 is YYNGEE in the germline V gene. CDR3 in amino acids: CASSVEGANSLNEKLFF. Written as DNA, the CDR3 is TGTGCCAGCAGCGTAGAAGGGGCGAACTCTCTTAATGAAAAACTGTTTTTT.

The chain is built from TRBV7-3 and TRBJ2-2, with a possible D match to TRBD1 (5 bases). Trimming removed 3 bases from V and 0 bases from J, with 8 bases in between. Germline V gene lookup returns CDR1 SGHTA and CDR2 FQGTGA. The CDR3 spans 15 residues. In nucleotides, the CDR3 is TGTGCCAGCAGCTTGACAGATGCGAACACCGGGGAGCTGTTTTTT. Amino acids: CASSLTDANTGELFF. Looking up the rest from reference TRBV7-3 and TRBJ2-2 gives the full variable domain: GAGVSQTPSNKVTEKGKYVELRCDPISGHTALYWYRQSLGQGPEFLIYFQGTGAADDSGLPNDRFFAVRPEGSVSTLKIQRTERGDSAVYLCASSLTDANTGELFFGEGSRLTVL.

The count of this clone is one. CDR3 nucleotide sequence: TGTGCCAGCAGCTTAACAGGGGCGGGGGATCAGCCCCAGCATTTT. Protein product: CASSLTGAGDQPQHF. V is TRBV5-6 and J is TRBJ1-5; TRBD1 agrees at 7 bases. The junction had 7 bases not matched to a gene; V was cut back by 2 bases and J by 5 bases. The germline gives CDR1 SGHDT, CDR2 YYEEEE. The CDR3 is made up of 15 amino acids.

V is TRBV27 and J is TRBJ2-1, with D possibly matching TRBD2 (6 bases). This CDR3 contains 13 residues. V dropped 4 bases and J dropped 5 bases, with 9 bases sitting between them. CDR1 MNHEY and CDR2 SMNVEV come from the germline V gene (reference sequence). The DNA of the CDR3 is TGTGCCAGCAGTTGGGACTGGGACAATGAGCAGTTCTTC. Residues: CASSWDWDNEQFF.

The CDR3 sequence: CASSLWSVPGATEAFF. The CDR3 DNA sequence: TGTGCCAGCAGTTTATGGTCAGTTCCCGGGGCCACTGAAGCTTTCTTT. The chain combines TRBV27 with TRBJ1-1, with D possibly being TRBD1 (5 bases). Germline V gives CDR1 MNHEY, CDR2 SMNVEV (reference sequence). CDR3 size: 16 residues. V was clipped by 1 base and J by 4 bases, with 16 bases between them.

This chain uses TRBV13 with TRBJ2-3, with TRBD2 matching over 13 bases. With V trimmed by 4 bases and J by 3 bases, 4 bases remained unmatched. CDR3 length equals 16 residues. Germline lookup yields CDR1 PRHDT and CDR2 FYEKMQ (reference sequence). The CDR3 nucleotides are TGTGCCAGCAGCTCAGGACTAGCGGGGGCAACAGATACGCAGTATTTT. It codes for CASSSGLAGATDTQYF.

The table lists this clone with a few counts. The J gene is TRBJ1-2, the V gene TRBV10-3; 7 bases agree with TRBD1. J gave up 4 bases and V 6 bases, and 11 bases lay outside the gene matches. This CDR3 has 15 amino acids. Germline-derived CDR1 and CDR2 are ENHRY and SYGVKD. This CDR3 reads CAISRTGVLVYGYTF. The DNA for the CDR3 is TGTGCCATCAGCCGAACAGGGGTACTAGTCTATGGCTACACCTTC.

The genes are TRBV29-1 and TRBJ2-3, with 9 bases identical to TRBD1. V was pared by 8 bases and J by 2 bases, with 5 bases of the junction left unmatched. The CDR3 totals 13 residues. Per the germline V gene, CDR1 is SQVTM and CDR2 is ANQGSEA. CDR3 in amino acids: CSLGQGITDTQYF. CDR3 DNA sequence: TGCAGCTTGGGACAGGGTATCACAGATACGCAGTATTTT.

The chain employs TRBV2 and TRBJ2-7; 8 nucleotides match TRBD1. The CDR3 covers 14 residues. V shed 5 bases, J shed 3 bases, and the junction held 6 bases outside the gene matches. The germline gives CDR1 SNHLY, CDR2 FYNNEI. CDR3 in DNA: TGTGCCAGCAGTTTCGACAGGGGAGGCTACGAGCAGTACTTC. This translates into CASSFDRGGYEQYF.

This chain connects TRBV7-6 to TRBJ2-7; TRBD1 agrees at 8 bases. Germline V lookup: CDR1 SGHVS, CDR2 FNYEAQ. Trimming at V came to 1 base and at J to 5 bases, leaving 4 bases not matched to a gene. The CDR3 extends over 14 amino acids. The CDR3 coding sequence is TGTGCCAGCAGCTTAGGGACAGGGTCCGACGAGCAGTACTTC. This sequence encodes CASSLGTGSDEQYF.

The J gene is TRBJ2-3, the V gene TRBV10-1; either TRBD1 or TRBD2 may fit D (6 bases each). This CDR3 has 16 amino acids. CDR1 is WNHNN, CDR2 SYGVQD, per germline (reference sequence). Trimming removed 0 bases from V and 5 bases from J, with 15 bases in between. The CDR3: CASSESTRGVVDTQYF. The CDR3, as DNA: TGCGCCAGCAGTGAGTCGACGAGGGGGGTTGTAGATACGCAGTATTTT.

The J gene is TRBJ2-5, the V gene TRBV15, with TRBD2 matching over 9 bases. The CDR3 is 17 residues long. The trim removed 0 bases at V and 5 bases at J, leaving 10 bases unmatched. The germline V gene encodes CDR1 LNHNV and CDR2 YYDKDF (reference sequence). CDR3 amino acids: CATSRDLGGGASETQYF. The CDR3 nucleotides read TGTGCCACCAGCAGAGATCTCGGCGGGGGGGCGAGTGAGACCCAGTACTTC.

The rearrangement uses TRBV19 and TRBJ2-7, with D maybe TRBD1 (6 bases). The CDR3 covers 15 residues. Germline-derived CDR1 and CDR2 are LNHDA and SQIVND (reference sequence). V shed 1 base and J shed 0 bases, with 10 bases lying between them. The CDR3 loop is CASSIGTGSSYEQYF. As DNA, the CDR3 is TGTGCCAGTAGTATAGGTACAGGGAGCTCCTACGAGCAGTACTTC.

This chain links TRBV11-3 with TRBJ1-1, with no clear D. The germline V gene has CDR1 SGHNT and CDR2 YENEEA. The CDR3 runs 15 residues. V was clipped by 1 base and J by 1 base, with 10 bases between them. The CDR3 is CASSLVGSENTEAFF. DNA for the CDR3: TGTGCCAGCAGCTTAGTTGGTTCGGAGAACACTGAAGCTTTCTTT.